This TCR beta chain derives from a study of cytomegalovirus exposure and HLA in healthy donors. Study conclusions and caveats: Confirmation in vitro established that a few CMV-associated chains were specific for CMV antigens. The listing of 160 or so TCR beta chains classed them as cytomegalovirus-associated. First-cohort TCR clusters were later found to tend to co-occur in the roughly 130 validation repertoires.

The germline V gene has CDR1 MGHRA and CDR2 YSYEKL. This CDR3 spans 17 amino acids. J was trimmed by 5 bases and V by 0 bases; bases with no gene match: 9. Generated by immunoSEQ multiplex PCR, the TCRdb table keeps only in-frame clones and is missing some. The sample has around 200,000 clones, about three quarters seen once. With regard to this clone: Its antigen is undetermined.

This receptor was obtained from a woman aged 30 to 39 in good health and CMV-seronegative. The genes are TRBV4-1 and TRBJ2-3, with 9 bases lining up with TRBD1. The sample taken for sequencing was PBMCs. The CDR3 nucleotides are TGCGCCAGCAGCCAAGAAGGGGACAGGGTGATGATAGATACGCAGTATTTT. Translating gives CASSQEGDRVMIDTQYF.